This TCR beta chain derives from a study of cytotoxic CD8 clonotypes in ibrutinib-treated CLL. On the study more broadly: Patients attained some 25 partial and 2 complete responses; at median 68 months, around 15 remained remitted while approximately 12 progressed. The sample average was approximately 280,000 productive templates and roughly 94,000 productive rearrangements. Findings and caveats of the study: Among the clonotypes, public ones were uncommon and contracted or held stable on treatment. Clonality, elevated at ibrutinib response, dropped back toward baseline at progression.

Data came from immunoSEQ multiplex PCR; TCRdb stores just in-frame clones and leaves some out. The table includes approximately 57,000 clones, roughly three fifths detected once. The CDR3 extends over 15 amino acids. V dropped 1 base and J dropped 4 bases, with 13 bases sitting between them. Germline values: CDR1 SEHNR, CDR2 FQNEAQ (reference sequence). With regard to this clone: Antigen: not known.

The receptor was derived from a human donor with chronic lymphocytic leukemia. The starting material was PBMCs, obtained after 24 months of ibrutinib treatment. The chain joins TRBV7-9 to TRBJ1-2; D gene uncertain. The CDR3 nucleotides read TGTGCCAGCAGCTTAGTTCAGGAGTACCTCTATGGCTACACCTTC. It encodes CASSLVQEYLYGYTF.